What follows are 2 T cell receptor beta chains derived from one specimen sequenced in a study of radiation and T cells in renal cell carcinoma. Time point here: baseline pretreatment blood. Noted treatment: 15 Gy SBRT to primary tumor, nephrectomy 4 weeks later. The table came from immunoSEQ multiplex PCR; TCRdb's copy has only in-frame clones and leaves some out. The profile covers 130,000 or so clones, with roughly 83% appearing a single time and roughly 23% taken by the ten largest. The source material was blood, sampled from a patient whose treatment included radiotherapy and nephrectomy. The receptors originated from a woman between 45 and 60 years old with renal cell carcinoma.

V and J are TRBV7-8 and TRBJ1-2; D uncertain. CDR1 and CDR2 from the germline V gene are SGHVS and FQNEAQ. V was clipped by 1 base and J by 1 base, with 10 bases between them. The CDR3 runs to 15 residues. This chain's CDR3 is CASSLGAGVNYGYTF. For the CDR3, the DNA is TGTGCCAGCAGCTTAGGGGCAGGAGTTAACTATGGCTACACCTTC.

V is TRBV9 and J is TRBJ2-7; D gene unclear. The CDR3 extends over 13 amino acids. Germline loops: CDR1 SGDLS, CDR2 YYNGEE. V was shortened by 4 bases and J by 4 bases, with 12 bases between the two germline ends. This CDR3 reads CASSPDGRYEQYF. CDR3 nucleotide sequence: TGTGCCAGCAGCCCCGACGGGCGATACGAGCAGTACTTC.